Presented here are 19 T cell receptor beta chains from one specimen sequenced in a study of blood T cell repertoires in COVID-19. TCRdb keeps only in-frame clones here, not all; method: immunoSEQ multiplex PCR. In the table there are 90,000 to 100,000 clones, roughly 84% of which are singletons. The sequencing sample was made of peripheral blood. These receptors all stem from a man in his sixties or seventies with active or convalescent COVID-19.

The chain joins TRBV6-1 to TRBJ1-3; D is possibly TRBD1 (5 bases). The germline CDR1 and CDR2 sequences are MNHNS and SASEGT. CDR3 length equals 16 residues. V was clipped by 3 bases and J by 2 bases, with 14 bases between them. In DNA, the CDR3 is TGTGCCAGCAGTGAGGGGGGAGGAGGCCCTGGAAACACCATATATTTT. It is translated as CASSEGGGGPGNTIYF.

The rearrangement joins TRBV7-9 to TRBJ1-3; D perhaps matches TRBD1 (5 bases). CDR3 length equals 14 residues. Trimming took off 4 bases at V and 4 bases at J, with 11 bases between the two ends. Germline V lookup: CDR1 SEHNR, CDR2 FQNEAQ (reference sequence). As DNA, the CDR3 is TGTGCCAGCAGCTCGCAGGGTTTGGGAAACACCATATATTTT. This encodes CASSSQGLGNTIYF. Drawing the rest from reference TRBV7-9 and TRBJ1-3, the complete variable domain is DTGVSQNPRHKITKRGQNVTFRCDPISEHNRLYWYRQTLGQGPEFLTYFQNEAQLEKSRLLSDRFSAERPKGSFSTLEIQRTEQGDSAMYLCASSSQGLGNTIYFGEGSWLTVV.

The V call is TRBV12-3 or TRBV12-4, the J call TRBJ1-3; D perhaps matches TRBD1 (5 bases). The CDR3 contains 13 residues. V was shortened by 11 bases and J by 5 bases, with 16 bases between the two germline ends. For the CDR3, the DNA is TGTGCCGGGGGAGGTGCGGGCCGAAACACCATATATTTT. It yields the protein CAGGGAGRNTIYF.

The chain couples TRBV6-5 to TRBJ1-1, with a tentative D call TRBD1 (5 bases). Germline V gene lookup returns CDR1 MNHEY and CDR2 SVGAGI. The CDR3 runs to 14 residues. V lost 6 bases, J lost 8 bases, and 19 bases lay in between. CDR3 region: CASSNYPQGGEAFF. The CDR3 region has the DNA TGTGCCAGCAGCAACTACCCCCAGGGTGGGGAAGCTTTCTTT.

This chain connects TRBV7-6 to TRBJ1-1; TRBD1 is a possible D gene (5 bases). CDR3 length: 15 residues. The V and J ends lost 3 bases and 1 base respectively, with 12 bases between them. Germline values: CDR1 SGHVS, CDR2 FNYEAQ. The CDR3 spells CASSLMTEQNTEAFF. CDR3 nucleotide sequence: TGTGCCAGCAGCTTGATGACAGAACAGAACACTGAAGCTTTCTTT.

The rearrangement uses TRBV5-1 and TRBJ1-1, with 11 positions matching TRBD1. Germline lookup yields CDR1 SGHRS and CDR2 YFSETQ. V lost 4 bases, J lost 7 bases, and 12 bases stayed unmatched. CDR3 length equals 16 residues. The CDR3 DNA sequence: TGCGCCAGCAGCATCGGACAGGGGGCGATGGGATTTGAAGCTTTCTTT. It yields the protein CASSIGQGAMGFEAFF.

This CDR3 reads CASSISGGRETQYF. The CDR3 DNA is TGTGCCAGCAGCATCTCAGGGGGCAGGGAGACCCAGTACTTC. The V call is TRBV16, the J call TRBJ2-5; 8 bases are shared with TRBD1. With 5 bases clipped from V and 5 bases from J, the junction kept 7 bases outside the gene matches. Germline loops: CDR1 KGHSY, CDR2 FQNENV. The CDR3 covers 14 residues.

This chain uses TRBV5-5 with TRBJ1-4; D might be TRBD1 (6 bases). V lost 4 bases, J lost 7 bases, and 17 bases lay in between. Germline CDR1 SGHKS, CDR2 YYEKEE (reference sequence). The CDR3 spans 15 residues. CDR3 sequence reads: CASSTTGPSFEKLFF. Written as DNA, the CDR3 is TGTGCCAGCAGCACAACAGGGCCAAGTTTTGAAAAACTGTTTTTT.

In this sample, this clone turned up once. The gene calls are TRBV28 and TRBJ1-5; a possible D gene is TRBD1 (6 bases). Germline V lookup: CDR1 MDHEN, CDR2 SYDVKM. The CDR3 loop spans 16 amino acids. V was clipped by 6 bases and J by 1 base, with 16 bases between them. CDR3 nucleotides: TGTGCCAGCAGGTTTTTAGGGGGGGCCAGCAATCAGCCCCAGCATTTT. As protein: CASRFLGGASNQPQHF.

V usage is TRBV27 and J usage is TRBJ2-1; 10 bases align to TRBD1. Germline trimming cut 1 base from V and 7 bases from J; bases unmatched to any gene: 4. Per germline, CDR1 MNHEY and CDR2 SMNVEV (reference sequence). The CDR3 contains 15 residues. CDR3 amino acids: CASSLLGQGKNEQFF. In nucleotides, the CDR3 is TGTGCCAGCAGTTTATTGGGACAGGGGAAGAATGAGCAGTTCTTC.

The V call is TRBV6-2 or TRBV6-3, the J call TRBJ2-7; D gene unclear. Trimming pared 0 bases from V and 2 bases from J, leaving 11 bases between. Germline lookup yields CDR1 MNHEY and CDR2 SVGEGT. The CDR3 consists of 15 residues. Here the CDR3 reads CASSYSSQATYEQYF. CDR3 coding DNA: TGTGCCAGCAGTTACTCGTCCCAGGCCACCTACGAGCAGTACTTC.

This rearrangement joins TRBV30 to TRBJ1-5, with TRBD1 identical over 7 bases. CDR1 and CDR2 from the germline V gene are GTSNPN and SVGIG (reference sequence). This CDR3 spans 15 amino acids. With V trimmed by 5 bases and J by 7 bases, 14 bases remained unmatched. CDR3 in amino acids: CAWGYPDRQGQPQHF. The CDR3 nucleotides are TGTGCCTGGGGTTACCCCGACAGACAGGGCCAGCCCCAGCATTTT.

The V call is TRBV7-9, the J call TRBJ2-3, with 8 nucleotides matching TRBD1. The CDR3 covers 14 residues. Germline V gene sequence: CDR1 SEHNR, CDR2 FQNEAQ (reference sequence). Trimming removed 1 base from V and 6 bases from J; junction bases left unmatched: 3. Here the CDR3 DNA reads TGTGCCAGCAGCTTAGGACAGGGGATGGATACGCAGTATTTT. Translation: CASSLGQGMDTQYF.

This clone was seen once. The chain uses TRBV5-6 and TRBJ2-1, with 13 bases matching TRBD2. This CDR3 is 15 amino acids long. The germline CDR1 and CDR2 sequences are SGHDT and YYEEEE. The V segment lost 6 bases and the J segment 4 bases; nucleotides outside the gene matches: 4. The CDR3 DNA sequence: TGTGCCAGCAAAACGGGACTAGCGGGGTACAATGAGCAGTTCTTC. Translation gives CASKTGLAGYNEQFF.

This clone has a single count. This chain connects TRBV11-1 to TRBJ2-1; 7 bases are a match to TRBD2. The CDR3 is made up of 15 amino acids. The J segment lost 7 bases and the V segment lost 2 bases, leaving 8 bases of the junction unmatched. CDR1 and CDR2 from the germline V gene are SGHAT and FQDESV (reference sequence). The CDR3 coding sequence is TGTGCCAGCAGCTTACTGGCGGGGGTACGGAATGAGCAGTTCTTC. Residues: CASSLLAGVRNEQFF.

The chain has TRBV2 and TRBJ2-2; tentatively, D is TRBD2 (5 bases). Germline V gene data show CDR1 as SNHLY and CDR2 as FYNNEI. The CDR3 has 12 amino acids. Trimming shortened V by 6 bases and J by 3 bases, and 5 bases separated the two germline ends. The CDR3: CASREDTGELFF. The CDR3 DNA reads as TGTGCCAGCAGGGAGGACACCGGGGAGCTGTTTTTT.

The chain employs TRBV6-2 or TRBV6-3 and TRBJ2-7; 8 nucleotides agree with TRBD2. V dropped 5 bases and J dropped 0; count of bases not matched to a gene: 6. This CDR3 spans 15 amino acids. Germline loops: CDR1 MNHEY, CDR2 SVGEGT. The CDR3 nucleotides read TGTGCCAGCAGTCTATCAGCGGGGGTCTCCTACGAGCAGTACTTC. Its protein product is CASSLSAGVSYEQYF.

This clone was seen only once. This sequence joins TRBV6-5 and TRBJ2-2; 9 nucleotides align to TRBD1. The length of the CDR3 is 15 residues. Trimming removed 2 bases from V and 3 bases from J; junction bases left unmatched: 1. Germline V CDR1 and CDR2: MNHEY, SVGAGI. Here the CDR3 reads CASSYRDRDTGELFF. The CDR3, as DNA: TGTGCCAGCAGTTACCGGGACAGGGACACCGGGGAGCTGTTTTTT.

The chain employs TRBV5-5 and TRBJ2-1; 10 nucleotides match TRBD2. The CDR3 is 17 residues long. The V and J ends lost 4 bases and 3 bases, in that order; junction bases with no gene match: 10. Looked up from germline, CDR1 is SGHKS and CDR2 is YYEKEE (reference sequence). The CDR3 coding sequence is TGTGCCAGCAGCGAGCGGGAGGGCAGGGTCAACTACAATGAGCAGTTCTTC. Translating gives CASSEREGRVNYNEQFF.